Listed below are T cell receptor beta chains from one sample, sequenced in a study of blood T cells in healthy people across ages. TCRdb independently ran MiXCR on the 5' RACE reads; one entry per CDR3 protein. The sample has about 1.4 million distinct CDR3 sequences, 59% seen once. Sequencing was carried out using blood. Receptors originate from a man younger than 35 in good health. CDR3s include the opening cysteine and the closing phenylalanine or tryptophan. D genes are given only for firm matches. Size is omitted from some rows. Given values are once, few, many or a class for expanded clones.

NA,TRBV28,TRBJ1-4,NA,CASRKTVWSDPGSEKLFF,TGTGCCAGCAGAAAAACTGTCTGGAGTGATCCGGGGAGTGAAAAACTGTTTTTT
NA,TRBV20-1,TRBJ1-2,few,CSAKEPTASNYGYTF,TGCAGTGCGAAAGAACCGACTGCGTCTAACTATGGCTACACCTTC
TRBD1,TRBV29-1,TRBJ2-1,NA,CSGGTGEWHEQFF,TGCAGCGGAGGGACAGGGGAGTGGCATGAGCAGTTCTTC
NA,TRBV5-5,TRBJ2-4,NA,CASSQVNIRYF,TGTGCCAGCAGCCAAGTAAACATTCGGTACTTC
NA,TRBV6-6,TRBJ2-6,few,CASSPVGGANVLTF,TGTGCCAGCAGTCCCGTGGGAGGGGCCAACGTCCTGACTTTC
NA,TRBV7-6,TRBJ2-2,NA,CASSFISDTGELFF,TGTGCCAGCAGCTTTATTTCGGACACCGGGGAGCTGTTTTTT
NA,TRBV5-1,TRBJ2-6,few,CASSLGWGYPYSGANVLTF,TGCGCCAGCAGCTTGGGATGGGGATATCCCTACTCTGGGGCCAACGTCCTGACTTTC
TRBD2,TRBV27,TRBJ2-3,NA,CASSLLGTSFTDTQYF,TGTGCCAGCAGTTTATTAGGGACTAGCTTCACAGATACGCAGTATTTT
TRBD1,TRBV5-1,TRBJ1-2,NA,CASSQRTGLFGGYTF,TGCGCCAGCAGCCAAAGGACAGGCCTTTTCGGCGGCTACACCTTC
NA,TRBV4-3,TRBJ2-5,few,CASSQDRGAETQYF,TGCGCCAGCAGCCAAGATCGCGGGGCCGAGACCCAGTACTTC
NA,TRBV7-2,TRBJ2-3,NA,CASSSHSGTSTDTQYF,TGTGCCAGCAGCTCCCATAGCGGAACTAGCACAGATACGCAGTATTTT
NA,TRBV6-5,TRBJ2-7,NA,CASSLETRTPSYEQYF,TGTGCCAGCAGCCTGGAAACTCGGACGCCCTCCTACGAGCAGTACTTC
NA,TRBV6-1,TRBJ2-7,NA,CASSEALRYEQYF,TGTGCCAGCAGTGAAGCGCTTAGGTACGAGCAGTACTTC
NA,TRBV3-1,TRBJ2-1,NA,CAGSQGTYNEQFF,TGTGCCGGCAGTCAGGGCACCTACAATGAGCAGTTCTTC
NA,TRBV15,TRBJ2-6,few,CATSRDIAGISRAGANVLTF,TGTGCCACCAGCAGAGATATCGCGGGCATAAGCCGGGCTGGGGCCAACGTCCTGACTTTC
NA,TRBV7-9,TRBJ1-6,NA,CASSSAGFYSPLHF,TGTGCCAGCAGCTCCGCCGGATTTTATTCACCCCTCCACTTT
NA,TRBV6-2/TRBV6-3,TRBJ1-5,NA,CASSYGTQNQPQHF,TGTGCCAGCAGTTATGGGACACAAAATCAGCCCCAGCATTTT
NA,TRBV7-9,TRBJ2-3,NA,CASSSTVEDTQYF,TGTGCCAGCAGCTCGACAGTCGAGGATACGCAGTATTTT
NA,TRBV11-2,TRBJ2-3,NA,CASRERSTDTQYF,TGTGCCAGCAGGGAAAGGAGTACAGATACGCAGTATTTT
NA,TRBV9,TRBJ1-2,NA,CASSVGVDGYTF,TGTGCCAGCAGCGTAGGGGTAGATGGCTACACCTTC
NA,TRBV28,TRBJ2-6,few,CAGGRVAGANVLTF,TGTGCCGGGGGAAGGGTGGCTGGGGCCAACGTCCTGACTTTC
NA,TRBV4-1,TRBJ2-1,NA,CASSQMGGTYNEQFF,TGCGCCAGCAGCCAGATGGGGGGAACCTACAATGAGCAGTTCTTC
TRBD1,TRBV2,TRBJ2-7,NA,CASIFRDSYYNEQYF,TGTGCCAGCATTTTTCGGGACAGCTACTACAATGAGCAGTACTTC
NA,TRBV9,TRBJ2-3,once,CASSISLISTDTQYF,TGTGCCAGCAGCATAAGCTTAATAAGCACAGATACGCAGTATTTT
NA,TRBV11-2,TRBJ2-5,NA,CASSLASLSAQETQYF,TGTGCCAGCAGCTTAGCGTCCTTGAGTGCACAAGAGACCCAGTACTTC
NA,TRBV6-5,TRBJ2-7,NA,CASSYSRTTGLGNSYEQYF,TGTGCCAGCAGTTACTCGAGAACGACTGGCCTCGGCAACTCCTACGAGCAGTACTTC
NA,TRBV28,TRBJ2-2,NA,CASSPPLPDGELFF,TGTGCCAGCAGTCCGCCCCTACCGGACGGGGAGCTGTTTTTT
NA,TRBV4-3,TRBJ2-7,few,CASSHLTGTAYEQYF,TGCGCCAGCAGCCACCTCACAGGGACGGCCTACGAGCAGTACTTC
NA,TRBV20-1,TRBJ1-4,once,CSASRGAIIGNEKLFF,TGCAGTGCTTCTCGGGGTGCGATTATCGGGAATGAAAAACTGTTTTTT
NA,TRBV3-1,TRBJ1-5,NA,CASSHGGGNQPQHF,TGTGCCAGCAGCCATGGAGGGGGCAATCAGCCCCAGCATTTT
TRBD1,TRBV12-3/TRBV12-4,TRBJ1-5,NA,CASTTRTGVGNQPQHF,TGTGCCAGCACCACACGGACAGGGGTCGGCAATCAGCCCCAGCATTTT
NA,TRBV4-3,TRBJ1-4,few,CASSRSRVSNEKLFF,TGCGCCAGCAGCCGGTCAAGGGTCTCTAATGAAAAACTGTTTTTT
NA,TRBV29-1,TRBJ1-4,few,CSVEDEDGEKLFF,TGCAGCGTTGAAGATGAGGACGGAGAAAAACTGTTTTTT
TRBD1,TRBV7-9,TRBJ2-1,NA,CASTGQEFYEQFF,TGTGCCTCTACCGGACAGGAATTCTACGAGCAGTTCTTC
NA,TRBV29-1,TRBJ2-1,NA,CSVDWQGHDEQFF,TGCAGCGTTGATTGGCAGGGGCACGATGAGCAGTTCTTC
TRBD1,TRBV7-2,TRBJ2-1,NA,CASSLQQGARNEQFF,TGTGCCAGCAGCTTACAACAGGGGGCTCGGAATGAGCAGTTCTTC
TRBD2,TRBV7-6,TRBJ2-3,NA,CASSLSTKAGGPDTQYF,TGTGCCAGCAGCTTATCCACCAAAGCGGGAGGGCCCGATACGCAGTATTTT
TRBD1,TRBV3-1,TRBJ2-5,NA,CASSQGDRGQYF,TGTGCCAGCAGCCAAGGGGACAGGGGTCAGTACTTC
NA,TRBV7-8,TRBJ1-4,NA,CASSLVRLGPKEKLFF,TGTGCCAGCAGCTTAGTACGATTGGGACCGAAGGAAAAACTGTTTTTT
NA,TRBV7-9,TRBJ2-2,NA,CASSPVGRLGTGELFF,TGTGCCAGCAGCCCAGTGGGGAGGCTCGGGACCGGGGAGCTGTTTTTT
NA,TRBV15,TRBJ2-7,NA,CATSRGAEDLYEQYF,TGTGCCACCAGCAGGGGGGCGGAGGACCTATACGAGCAGTACTTC
NA,TRBV6-2/TRBV6-3,TRBJ2-7,NA,CASSYVGGEQYF,TGTGCCAGCAGTTACGTCGGAGGCGAGCAGTACTTC